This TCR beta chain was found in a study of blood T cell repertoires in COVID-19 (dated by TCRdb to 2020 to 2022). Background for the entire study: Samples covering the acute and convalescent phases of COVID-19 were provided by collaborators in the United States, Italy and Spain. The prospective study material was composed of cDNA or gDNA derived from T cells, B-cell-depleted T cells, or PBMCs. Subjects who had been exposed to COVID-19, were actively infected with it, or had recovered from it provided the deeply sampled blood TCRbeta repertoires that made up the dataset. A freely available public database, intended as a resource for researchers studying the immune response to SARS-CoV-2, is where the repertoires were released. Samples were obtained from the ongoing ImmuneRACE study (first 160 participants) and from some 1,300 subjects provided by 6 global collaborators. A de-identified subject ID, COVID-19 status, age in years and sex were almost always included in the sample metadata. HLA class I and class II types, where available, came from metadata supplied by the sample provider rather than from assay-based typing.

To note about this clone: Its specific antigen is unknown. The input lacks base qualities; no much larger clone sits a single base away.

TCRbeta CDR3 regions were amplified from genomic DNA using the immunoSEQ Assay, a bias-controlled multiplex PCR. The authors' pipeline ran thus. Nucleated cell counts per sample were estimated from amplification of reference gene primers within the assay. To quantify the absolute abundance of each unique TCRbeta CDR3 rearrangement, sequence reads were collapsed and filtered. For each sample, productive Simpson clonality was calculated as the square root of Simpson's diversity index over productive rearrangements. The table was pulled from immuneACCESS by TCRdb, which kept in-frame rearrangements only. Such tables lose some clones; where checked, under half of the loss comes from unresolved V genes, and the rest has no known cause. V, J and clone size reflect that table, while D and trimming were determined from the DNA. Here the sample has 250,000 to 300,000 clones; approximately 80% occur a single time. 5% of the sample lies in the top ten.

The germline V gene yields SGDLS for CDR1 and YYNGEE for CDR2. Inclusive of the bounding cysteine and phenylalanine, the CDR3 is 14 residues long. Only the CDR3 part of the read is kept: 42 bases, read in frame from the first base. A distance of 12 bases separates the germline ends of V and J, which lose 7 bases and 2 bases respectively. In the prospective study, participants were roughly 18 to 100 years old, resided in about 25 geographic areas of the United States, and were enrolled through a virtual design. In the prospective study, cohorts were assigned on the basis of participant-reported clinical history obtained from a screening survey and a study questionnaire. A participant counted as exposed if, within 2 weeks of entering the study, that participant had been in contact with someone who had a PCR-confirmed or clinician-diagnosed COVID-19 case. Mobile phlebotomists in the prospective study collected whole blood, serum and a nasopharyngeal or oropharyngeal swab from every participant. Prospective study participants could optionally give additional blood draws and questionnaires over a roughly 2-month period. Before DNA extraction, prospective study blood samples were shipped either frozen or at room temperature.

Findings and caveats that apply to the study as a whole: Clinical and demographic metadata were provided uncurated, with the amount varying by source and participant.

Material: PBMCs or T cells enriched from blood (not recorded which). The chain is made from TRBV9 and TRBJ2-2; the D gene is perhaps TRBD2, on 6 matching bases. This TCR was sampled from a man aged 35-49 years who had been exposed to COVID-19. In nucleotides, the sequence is TGTGCCAGCGGTCTGGGACTCAACACCGGGGAGCTGTTTTTT. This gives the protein CASGLGLNTGELFF.